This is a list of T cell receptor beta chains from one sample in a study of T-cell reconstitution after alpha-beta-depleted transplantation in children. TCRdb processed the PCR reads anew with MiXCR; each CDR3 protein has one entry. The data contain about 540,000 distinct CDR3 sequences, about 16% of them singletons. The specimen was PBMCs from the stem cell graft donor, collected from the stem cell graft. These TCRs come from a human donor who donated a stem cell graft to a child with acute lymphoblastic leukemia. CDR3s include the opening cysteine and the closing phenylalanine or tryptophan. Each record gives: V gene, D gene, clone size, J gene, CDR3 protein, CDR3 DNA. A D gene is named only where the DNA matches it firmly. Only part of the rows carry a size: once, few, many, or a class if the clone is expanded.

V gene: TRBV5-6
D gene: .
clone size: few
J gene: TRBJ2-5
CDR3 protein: CASSFSTTQYF
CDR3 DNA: TGTGCCAGCAGCTTCTCTACCACCCAGTACTTC

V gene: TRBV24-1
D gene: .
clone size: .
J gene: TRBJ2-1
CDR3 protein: CATSGRDSSYNEQFF
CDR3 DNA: TGTGCCACCAGTGGGAGGGACAGCTCCTACAATGAGCAGTTCTTC

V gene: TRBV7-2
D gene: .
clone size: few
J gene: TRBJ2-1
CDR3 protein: CASSLDGVYNEQFF
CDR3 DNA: TGTGCCAGCAGCTTAGATGGGGTCTACAATGAGCAGTTCTTC

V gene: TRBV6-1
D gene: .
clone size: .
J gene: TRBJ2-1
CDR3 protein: CASSRTGIYNEQFF
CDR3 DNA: TGTGCCAGCAGTCGGACGGGTATCTACAATGAGCAGTTCTTC

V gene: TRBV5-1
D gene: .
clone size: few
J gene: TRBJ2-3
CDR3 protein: CASSMGPMWGDTQYF
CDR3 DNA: TGCGCCAGCAGCATGGGACCAATGTGGGGAGATACGCAGTATTTT

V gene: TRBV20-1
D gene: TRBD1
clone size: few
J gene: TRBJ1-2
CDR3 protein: CSAPRGTGADGYTF
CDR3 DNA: TGCAGTGCTCCCCGGGGGACAGGGGCAGATGGCTACACCTTC

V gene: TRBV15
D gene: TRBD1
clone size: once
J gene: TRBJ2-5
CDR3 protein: CATSRDRGLETQYF
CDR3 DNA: TGTGCCACCAGCAGAGACAGGGGGCTGGAGACCCAGTACTTC

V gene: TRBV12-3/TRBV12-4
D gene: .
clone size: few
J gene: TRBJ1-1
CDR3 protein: CASSSRPTEAFF
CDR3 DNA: TGTGCCAGCAGTTCCAGACCCACTGAAGCTTTCTTT

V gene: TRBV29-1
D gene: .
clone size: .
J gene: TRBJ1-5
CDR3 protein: CSAVAQGQTNQPQHF
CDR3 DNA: TGCAGCGCAGTGGCCCAAGGACAGACCAATCAGCCCCAGCATTTT

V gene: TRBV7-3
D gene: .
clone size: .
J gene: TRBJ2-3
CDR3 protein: CASSLGQAGTDTQYF
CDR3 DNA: TGTGCCAGCAGCTTAGGTCAAGCGGGCACAGATACGCAGTATTTT

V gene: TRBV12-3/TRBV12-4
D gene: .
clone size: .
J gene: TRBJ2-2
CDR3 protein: CASSSVTVTGELFF
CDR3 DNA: TGTGCCAGCAGTTCAGTGACAGTCACCGGGGAGCTGTTTTTT

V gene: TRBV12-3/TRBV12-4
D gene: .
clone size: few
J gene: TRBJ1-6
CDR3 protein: CASSLPGRANSPLHF
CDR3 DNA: TGTGCCAGCAGTTTGCCGGGGCGGGCTAATTCACCCCTCCACTTT

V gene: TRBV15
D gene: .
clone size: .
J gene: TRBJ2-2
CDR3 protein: CATSRDFQGRNTGELFF
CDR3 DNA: TGTGCCACCAGCAGAGATTTCCAGGGGAGGAACACCGGGGAGCTGTTTTTT

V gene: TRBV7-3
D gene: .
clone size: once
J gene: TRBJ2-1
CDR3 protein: CASSSNSGNEQFF
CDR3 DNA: TGTGCCAGCAGCTCCAACTCAGGGAATGAGCAGTTCTTC

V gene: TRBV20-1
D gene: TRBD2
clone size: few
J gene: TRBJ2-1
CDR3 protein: CSARELADYNEQFF
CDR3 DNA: TGCAGTGCTAGAGAACTAGCGGATTACAATGAGCAGTTCTTC

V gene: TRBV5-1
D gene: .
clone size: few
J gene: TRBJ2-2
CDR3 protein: CASSFADTGELFF
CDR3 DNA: TGCGCCAGCAGCTTTGCGGACACCGGGGAGCTGTTTTTT

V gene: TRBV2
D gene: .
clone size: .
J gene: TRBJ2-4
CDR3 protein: CASIPTLAKNIQYF
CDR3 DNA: TGTGCCAGCATCCCAACACTAGCCAAAAACATTCAGTACTTC

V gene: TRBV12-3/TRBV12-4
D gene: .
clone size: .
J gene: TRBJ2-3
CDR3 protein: CASKDTSTDTQYF
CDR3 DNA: TGTGCCAGCAAAGACACTAGCACAGATACGCAGTATTTT

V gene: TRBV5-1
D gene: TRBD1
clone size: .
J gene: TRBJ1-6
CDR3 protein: CASSPGTGSWSPLHF
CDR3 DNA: TGCGCCAGCAGCCCCGGGACAGGGTCTTGGTCACCCCTCCACTTT

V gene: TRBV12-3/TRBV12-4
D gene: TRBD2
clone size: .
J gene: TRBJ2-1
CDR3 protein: CASSSQAGGPSNEQFF
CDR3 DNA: TGTGCCAGCAGTTCCCAAGCGGGAGGGCCATCCAATGAGCAGTTCTTC

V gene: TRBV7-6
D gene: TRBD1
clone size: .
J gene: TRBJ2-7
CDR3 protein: CASSPPLTGTSYEQYF
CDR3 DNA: TGTGCCAGCAGCCCTCCCCTGACAGGGACCTCCTACGAGCAGTACTTC

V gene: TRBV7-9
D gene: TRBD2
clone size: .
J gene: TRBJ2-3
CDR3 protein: CASSPTSGDTDTQYF
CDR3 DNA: TGTGCCAGCAGCCCGACTAGCGGAGACACAGATACGCAGTATTTT

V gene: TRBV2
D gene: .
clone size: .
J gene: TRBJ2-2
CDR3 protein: CASAPFSDTGELFF
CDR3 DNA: TGTGCCAGTGCCCCCTTCAGTGACACCGGGGAGCTGTTTTTT

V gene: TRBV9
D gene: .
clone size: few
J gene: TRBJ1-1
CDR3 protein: CASTSGGVNEAFF
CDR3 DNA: TGTGCCAGCACGTCGGGGGGGGTTAATGAAGCTTTCTTT

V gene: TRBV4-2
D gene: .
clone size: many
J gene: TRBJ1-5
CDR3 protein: CASSQEIKFNQPQHF
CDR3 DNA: TGTGCCAGCAGCCAAGAGATTAAATTCAATCAGCCCCAGCATTTT

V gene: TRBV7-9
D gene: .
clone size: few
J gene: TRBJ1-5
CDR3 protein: CASSLAGPGDQPQHF
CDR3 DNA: TGTGCCAGCAGCTTAGCGGGGCCGGGGGATCAGCCCCAGCATTTT